The 30 T cell receptor beta chains below all came from one sample that was sequenced in a study of T cells in women clearing cervical HPV infection. The method was immunoSEQ multiplex PCR; TCRdb's version includes in-frame clones alone and lacks a portion of them. This sample's clone table lists about 30,000 clones. Sequenced sample: blood buffy coat. The receptor set was obtained from a woman between 18 and 69 years old with a cervical HPV16 infection that either progressed to CIN3+ or cleared (not recorded which).

As for this clone: The read ends 3 residues before the CDR3 terminus; that terminus is restored from the germline J gene. The chain couples TRBV20-1 to TRBJ2-7; either TRBD1 or TRBD2 may supply D (7 bases each). Germline-derived CDR1 and CDR2 are DFQATT and SNEGSKA (reference sequence). Deletions cut 4 bases from V and 4 bases from J, with 14 bases between. This CDR3 has 13 amino acids. CDR3 DNA, as far as it was read: TGCAGTGCTATTTACAGGGGAGGGTACGAG. Its protein product is CSAIYRGGYE. The whole CDR3 reads CSAIYRGGYEQYF.

As to this clone: The read stops 3 residues short of the end of the CDR3; the missing end is completed from the germline J gene. The chain joins TRBV11-2 to TRBJ1-1, with no clear D. Germline lookup yields CDR1 SGHAT and CDR2 FQNNGV. The CDR3 spans 14 residues. V lost 2 bases and J 0 bases, leaving 7 bases between the germline ends. The CDR3 region is CASSLKVMNTEAFF. CDR3 bases read: TGTGCCAGCAGCTTAAAGGTTATGAACACTGAA.

On this clone: The read gets to within 3 residues of the CDR3 end, and the germline J gene fills in the rest. This rearrangement joins TRBV20-1 to TRBJ1-5, with TRBD1 as a possible D gene (5 bases). The germline V gene has CDR1 DFQATT and CDR2 SNEGSKA (reference sequence). The CDR3 length is 15 residues. The ends were cut back, 4 bases at V and 6 bases at J, with 19 bases in the middle. The CDR3 protein is CSATPEAGSPQPQHF. The part of the CDR3 DNA that was read is TGCAGTGCTACCCCGGAGGCAGGGTCCCCTCAGCCC.

Worth noting for this clone: The CDR3 end lies 3 residues beyond the end of the read and is filled in from the germline J gene. The V call is TRBV20-1, the J call TRBJ1-6, with TRBD1 as a possible D gene (6 bases). The V end was cut by 6 bases, the J end by 7 bases, with 19 bases between. The CDR3 has 15 amino acids. Germline CDR1 DFQATT, CDR2 SNEGSKA (reference sequence). The CDR3 loop reads CSATRAGDKNSPLHF. The sequenced part of the CDR3 DNA is TGCAGTGCAACGAGAGCCGGGGACAAGAATTCACCC.

To note about this clone: The CDR3 end lies 3 residues beyond the end of the read and is filled in from the germline J gene. V usage is TRBV9 and J usage is TRBJ2-7; D ambiguous. Germline V CDR1 and CDR2: SGDLS, YYNGEE. The length of the CDR3 is 14 residues. V lost 0 bases, J lost 0 bases, and 7 bases lay in between. The sequenced CDR3 bases are TGTGCCAGCAGCGTAGGTTACAGCTCCTACGAG. Translating gives CASSVGYSSYE. The CDR3 in full is CASSVGYSSYEQYF.

Comment on this clone: The read ends 3 residues shy of where the CDR3 ends; the end is completed using the germline J gene. The gene calls are TRBV6-1 and TRBJ2-3, with D unclear. The CDR3 has 15 residues. CDR1 MNHNS and CDR2 SASEGT come from the germline V gene. CDR3 region: CASSEGLNSNQPQYF. The CDR3 bases that were read are TGTGCCAGCAGTGAGGGTCTCAATAGCAATCAGCCG.

To note about this clone: The missing CDR3 end, 3 residues past where the read stops, is filled in from the germline J gene. The V call is TRBV20-1, the J call TRBJ2-7; D is unclear. Trimming took 6 bases from V and 2 from J, leaving 14 bases between them. The CDR3 is 13 amino acids. Germline loops: CDR1 DFQATT, CDR2 SNEGSKA (reference sequence). The CDR3 bases that were read are TGCAGTGCCCTTAGACTCCAGACCTACGAG. Encoded protein: CSALRLQTYE. The full CDR3 reads CSALRLQTYEQYF.

Note on this clone: With the read ending 3 residues before the CDR3 end, the germline J gene is used to fill in that end. This chain joins TRBV5-4 and TRBJ2-1; TRBD2 matches at 12 bases. Germline V gene lookup returns CDR1 SGHNT and CDR2 YYREEE (reference sequence). Trimming removed 3 bases from V and 9 bases from J; junction bases left unmatched: 7. The length of the CDR3 is 15 residues. CDR3 amino acids: CASSSTGTSGFEQFF. The part of the CDR3 DNA that was read is TGTGCCAGCAGCTCAACCGGGACTAGCGGGTTTGAG.

In the case of this clone: Sequencing ends 3 residues short of the CDR3 end; the germline J gene provides the rest. The V and J genes are TRBV29-1 and TRBJ1-2; D gene ambiguous. Germline CDR1 and CDR2: SQVTM and ANQGSEA. V lost 0 bases to trimming and J lost 0 bases, with 5 bases between them. The CDR3 extends over 13 amino acids. CDR3 amino acids: CSVEERANYGYTF. CDR3 DNA, as far as it was read: TGCAGCGTTGAAGAAAGGGCTAACTATGGC.

Regarding this clone: The read ends 3 residues before the CDR3 terminus; that terminus is restored from the germline J gene. This chain joins TRBV9 and TRBJ1-5; no clear D. The V gene lost 5 bases and the J gene lost 1 base, with 22 bases spanning the gap. The CDR3 length is 18 residues. The V gene's germline CDR1 is SGDLS and CDR2 YYNGEE. CDR3 DNA, as far as it was read: TGTGCCAGCAGTCCCCACGACGCAGGCACCTTCAGCAATCAGCCC. Translation gives CASSPHDAGTFSNQP. The complete CDR3 reads CASSPHDAGTFSNQPQHF. The whole variable domain, remainder taken from reference TRBV9 and TRBJ1-5, is DSGVTQTPKHLITATGQRVTLRCSPRSGDLSVYWYQQSLDQGLQFLIQYYNGEERAKGNILERFSAQQFPDLHSELNLSSLELGDSALYFCASSPHDAGTFSNQPQHFGDGTRLSIL.

As regards this clone: The sequenced fragment ends 3 residues before the CDR3 boundary, so the rest is inferred from the germline J gene. The chain carries TRBV18 and TRBJ2-7; 10 bases map to TRBD2. This CDR3 has 14 amino acids. Germline loops: CDR1 KGHSH, CDR2 LQKENI. Unmatched junction bases numbered 4, after V lost 4 bases and J lost 4 bases. The sequenced CDR3 bases are TGTGCCAGCTCACAGGGACTAGCGTCTTACGAG. Amino acids: CASSQGLASYE. Given in full, the CDR3 is CASSQGLASYEQYF.

Comments on this clone: The read comes to an end 3 residues before the CDR3 does, leaving the germline J gene to fill in the end. The chain links TRBV20-1 to TRBJ2-1; possibly TRBD1 for D (7 bases). The CDR3 is 18 amino acids. Per germline, CDR1 DFQATT and CDR2 SNEGSKA (reference sequence). V lost 5 bases and J 5 bases, leaving 28 bases between the germline ends. The covered CDR3 bases are TGCAGTGCTGACTTCAGGGGGACGGGAGTAAGATCCCACAATGAG. Translating it yields CSADFRGTGVRSHNE. The whole CDR3 sequence reads CSADFRGTGVRSHNEQFF.

Comments on this clone: The sequenced fragment ends 3 residues before the CDR3 boundary, so the rest is inferred from the germline J gene. The rearrangement links TRBV5-1 to TRBJ2-7; D is unresolved. The germline gives CDR1 SGHRS, CDR2 YFSETQ. This CDR3 is 12 amino acids long. V lost 5 bases and J lost 0, with 6 bases in between. The CDR3 region is CASRADSYEQYF. The DNA read from the CDR3 is TGCGCCAGCAGGGCAGACTCCTACGAG.

In regard to this clone: The read ends 3 residues before the CDR3 terminus; that terminus is restored from the germline J gene. This chain joins TRBV18 and TRBJ2-4, with TRBD1 identical over 9 bases. Germline V gene sequence: CDR1 KGHSH, CDR2 LQKENI. The CDR3 runs 13 residues. This CDR3 is CASSGTGNYGQYF. CDR3 DNA (partial): TGTGCCAGCTCCGGGACAGGGAACTATGGT.

Comment on this clone: The read gets to within 3 residues of the CDR3 end, and the germline J gene fills in the rest. The rearrangement uses TRBV11-3 and TRBJ2-7; 13 nucleotides match TRBD2. Germline V gene sequence: CDR1 SGHNT, CDR2 YENEEA. The trim removed 3 bases at V and 5 bases at J, leaving 1 base unmatched. The CDR3 has 14 residues. The CDR3 DNA, read in part, is TGTGCCAGCAGCTTCGGACTAGCGGGAGACGAG. Translating gives CASSFGLAGDE. The whole CDR3 sequence reads CASSFGLAGDEQYF. The full variable domain, completed using reference TRBV11-3 and TRBJ2-7, is EAGVVQSPRYKIIEKKQPVAFWCNPISGHNTLYWYLQNLGQGPELLIRYENEEAVDDSQLPKDRFSAERLKGVDSTLKIQPAELGDSAVYLCASSFGLAGDEQYFGPGTRLTVT.

In the case of this clone: Coverage ceases 3 residues before the CDR3 finishes, and the germline J gene fills in the end. The sample holds other DNA sequences that translate to the same CDR3. The chain uses TRBV11-2 and TRBJ2-7; tentative D call: TRBD1 (5 bases). There are 14 residues in the CDR3. The V end was cut by 7 bases, the J end by 0 bases, with 13 bases between. The germline V gene encodes CDR1 SGHAT and CDR2 FQNNGV. The CDR3 protein is CASTQVLGSYEQYF. The sequenced part of the CDR3 DNA is TGTGCCAGCACACAGGTATTGGGCTCCTACGAG.

Worth noting for this clone: The read terminates 3 residues before the CDR3 end, so the remaining end is supplied by the germline J gene. J is TRBJ2-7 and V is TRBV20-1; TRBD2 agrees at 10 bases. Germline V gene data show CDR1 as DFQATT and CDR2 as SNEGSKA (reference sequence). CDR3 length: 15 amino acids. V dropped 4 bases and J dropped 3; count of bases not matched to a gene: 9. CDR3 amino acids: CSAILAGSFNYEQYF. The sequenced part of the CDR3 DNA is TGCAGTGCTATACTAGCGGGGAGTTTTAACTACGAG.

Comments on this clone: The read ends 3 residues shy of where the CDR3 ends; the end is completed using the germline J gene. The chain employs TRBV5-1 and TRBJ1-6, with 8 bases identical to TRBD1. CDR1 is SGHRS and CDR2 is YFSETQ in the germline V gene. J was trimmed by 5 bases and V by 0 bases; bases with no gene match: 1. There are 15 residues in the CDR3. The part of the CDR3 DNA that was read is TGCGCCAGCAGCTTGGCGACAGGGGATAATTCACCC. It specifies CASSLATGDNSP. The whole CDR3 sequence reads CASSLATGDNSPLHF. Full variable domain (rest looked up from reference TRBV5-1 and TRBJ1-6): KAGVTQTPRYLIKTRGQQVTLSCSPISGHRSVSWYQQTPGQGLQFLFEYFSETQRNKGNFPGRFSGRQFSNSRSEMNVSTLELGDSALYLCASSLATGDNSPLHFGNGTRLTVT.

This chain's CDR3 is CATQTGGGSYEQYF. CDR3 DNA, as far as it was read: TGCGCCACCCAGACAGGGGGCGGGAGTTACGAG. This chain uses TRBV10-2 with TRBJ2-7; 10 positions agree with TRBD1. The read falls 3 residues short of the CDR3 end, and the missing part is taken from the germline J gene. Germline assignment: CDR1 WSHSY and CDR2 SAAADI. Trimming cost V 10 bases and J 4 bases; bases outside gene matches: 10. This CDR3 contains 14 residues.

Details on this clone: The observed sequence ends 3 residues before the CDR3 terminus, with the missing tail filled in from the germline J gene. This chain connects TRBV2 to TRBJ1-1; D unclear. This CDR3 spans 13 amino acids. Per germline, CDR1 SNHLY and CDR2 FYNNEI. Incomplete CDR3 DNA: TGTGCCAGCAGTGACACAGAAGGGTCCGAA. As protein: CASSDTEGSE. The CDR3, in full, reads CASSDTEGSEAFF.

About this clone itself: The CDR3 goes on 3 residues after the read ends, and that part is filled in from the germline J gene. The chain employs TRBV20-1 and TRBJ2-1; 13 positions agree with TRBD2. Trimming took 1 base from V and 7 from J; bases not matched to a gene: 16. From germline, CDR1 is DFQATT and CDR2 SNEGSKA (reference sequence). The CDR3 has 19 amino acids. The chain's CDR3 is CSARGRGLAGDVGYNEQFF. The sequenced CDR3 bases are TGCAGTGCTAGAGGGCGCGGACTAGCGGGAGATGTGGGGTATAATGAG.

Regarding this clone: The read terminates 3 residues before the CDR3 end, so the remaining end is supplied by the germline J gene. This chain uses TRBV28 with TRBJ1-5; possible D gene TRBD1, 5 bases. The CDR3 loop spans 16 amino acids. In germline, CDR1 is MDHEN, CDR2 SYDVKM. V lost 4 bases, J lost 3 bases, and 16 bases lay in between. The CDR3 here is CASSSPPQGYNQPQHF. Incomplete CDR3 DNA: TGTGCCAGCAGTTCCCCCCCCCAGGGTTACAATCAGCCC.

On this clone: The CDR3 is cut off 3 residues early in the read; its end comes from the germline J gene. The rearrangement links TRBV5-1 to TRBJ1-2, with 9 bases aligning to TRBD1. Per the germline V gene, CDR1 is SGHRS and CDR2 is YFSETQ. This CDR3 spans 17 amino acids. Losses at the gene ends were 3 bases for V and 7 bases for J; bases not matched to a gene: 16. The part of the CDR3 DNA that was read is TGCGCCAGCAGCTCTCCGGGACAGGGACAATTTCGGCGTGGC. It yields the protein CASSSPGQGQFRRG. The full CDR3 protein is CASSSPGQGQFRRGYTF. Looking up the rest from reference TRBV5-1 and TRBJ1-2 gives the full variable domain: KAGVTQTPRYLIKTRGQQVTLSCSPISGHRSVSWYQQTPGQGLQFLFEYFSETQRNKGNFPGRFSGRQFSNSRSEMNVSTLELGDSALYLCASSSPGQGQFRRGYTFGSGTRLTVV.

Regarding this clone: Sequencing ends 3 residues short of the CDR3 end; the germline J gene provides the rest. The rearrangement uses TRBV18 and TRBJ2-2; D might be TRBD1 or TRBD2, each matching 5 bases. Germline values: CDR1 KGHSH, CDR2 LQKENI. V was trimmed by 6 bases and J by 5 bases, leaving 16 bases between them. The CDR3 is 15 amino acids. The CDR3 region is CASSRGERGTGELFF. CDR3 bases read: TGTGCCAGCTCGAGGGGAGAAAGAGGAACCGGGGAG.

A word on this clone: The CDR3 end is not reached by the read, which stops 3 residues before it; the germline J gene fills it in. The rearrangement joins TRBV11-2 to TRBJ1-4; D unclear. The CDR3 extends over 12 amino acids. Germline V lookup: CDR1 SGHAT, CDR2 FQNNGV. CDR3 DNA (partial): TGTGCCAGCAACCACGTTAGTTCACCA. It codes for CASNHVSSP. The whole CDR3 is CASNHVSSPLFF.

In regard to this clone: The read ends 3 residues early relative to the CDR3; the germline J gene fills the gap. This chain connects TRBV2 to TRBJ2-2, with 7 nucleotides matching TRBD2. CDR3 length equals 15 residues. Looked up from germline, CDR1 is SNHLY and CDR2 is FYNNEI. CDR3 DNA, as far as it was read: TGTGCCAGCAGTGCCGGGGGGAATGGGGCCAACGTG. Its protein is CASSAGGNGANV. From start to end, the CDR3 is CASSAGGNGANVLFF.

Note on this clone: Read data end 3 residues before the CDR3 end; the end is taken from the germline J gene. The chain carries TRBV5-1 and TRBJ2-1, with 10 bases that match TRBD2. The V gene end was trimmed by 2 bases and the J gene end by 9 bases; junction bases not matched to a gene: 5. CDR3 length: 14 amino acids. From germline, CDR1 is SGHRS and CDR2 YFSETQ. CDR3: CASSLAGGVLEQFF. CDR3 bases read: TGCGCCAGCAGCTTAGCGGGAGGGGTCCTTGAG.

Note on this clone: The read finishes 3 residues shy of the CDR3 end, and the germline J gene is used to complete it. The chain has TRBV20-1 and TRBJ2-4; D unresolved. V gave up 2 bases and J gave up 0 bases, with 8 bases separating them. CDR1 and CDR2 (germline): DFQATT, SNEGSKA (reference sequence). The CDR3 is 14 residues long. The sequenced part of the CDR3 DNA is TGCAGTGCTAGAAGTCGGGTAGCCAAAAACATT. Residues: CSARSRVAKNI. The full CDR3 reads CSARSRVAKNIQYF.

This clone is labeled medium-sized based on frequency. The read terminates 3 residues ahead of where the CDR3 ends, so the germline J gene completes it. The V gene is TRBV20-1, the J gene TRBJ2-3; a weak D match, TRBD2 (7 bases). The CDR3 has 14 residues. The V end was cut by 1 base, the J end by 6 bases, with 14 bases between. Germline CDR1 DFQATT, CDR2 SNEGSKA (reference sequence). CDR3 DNA, as far as it was read: TGCAGTGCTAGAGGAGGGGGGGATTGGGATACG. It translates to CSARGGGDWDT. The full CDR3 protein is CSARGGGDWDTQYF.

Details on this clone: From the germline J gene comes the end of the CDR3, since the read stops 3 residues before it. The chain has TRBV20-1 and TRBJ1-1, with TRBD1 as a possible D gene (6 bases). This CDR3 is 14 amino acids long. V lost 0 bases, J lost 2 bases, and 10 bases lay in between. The germline V gene encodes CDR1 DFQATT and CDR2 SNEGSKA (reference sequence). The sequenced CDR3 bases are TGCAGTGCTAGAGATGGGGGCAGAAACACTGAA. This sequence encodes CSARDGGRNTE. The whole CDR3 is CSARDGGRNTEAFF.